These 7 T cell receptor beta chains share one sample of origin, sequenced in a study of blood T cell repertoires in COVID-19. The protocol was immunoSEQ multiplex PCR, while the TCRdb copy is restricted to in-frame clones and leaves out a portion. The sample lists approximately 170,000 clones; 80% to 90% were seen once. The sequenced material came from PBMCs or T cells enriched from blood (not recorded which). Receptor source: a woman between 18 and 29 years old who had recovered from COVID-19.

The table lists this clone with a count of one. This sequence joins TRBV18 and TRBJ1-2, with TRBD1 identical over 8 bases. V lost 2 bases and J lost 3; bases outside the gene matches: 8. Germline lookup yields CDR1 KGHSH and CDR2 LQKENI. The CDR3 spans 16 residues. The CDR3 protein is CASSPSSPGGDYGYTF. CDR3 nucleotides: TGTGCCAGCTCACCATCGTCCCCAGGGGGCGACTATGGCTACACCTTC. Complete variable domain (other parts from reference TRBV18 and TRBJ1-2): NAGVMQNPRHLVRRRGQEARLRCSPMKGHSHVYWYRQLPEEGLKFMVYLQKENIIDESGMPKERFSAEFPKEGPSILRIQQVVRGDSAAYFCASSPSSPGGDYGYTFGSGTRLTVV.

The chain combines TRBV14 with TRBJ2-7; TRBD2 matches 7 bases. In germline, CDR1 is SGHDN, CDR2 FVKESK. V trimming: 4 bases; J trimming: 2 bases; junction bases outside the gene matches: 5. The CDR3 totals 14 residues. The CDR3 is CASSLGRPPYEQYF. Here the CDR3 DNA reads TGTGCCAGCAGCCTCGGGAGGCCACCCTACGAGCAGTACTTC.

The rearrangement joins TRBV11-2 to TRBJ1-6, with D perhaps TRBD1 (6 bases). The germline gives CDR1 SGHAT, CDR2 FQNNGV. This CDR3 is built from 15 residues. Trimming removed 3 bases at V and 5 bases at J, with 11 bases between. CDR3 protein: CASSFSGQDNSPLHF. In nucleotides, the CDR3 is TGTGCCAGCAGCTTTTCGGGACAAGATAATTCACCCCTCCACTTT.

The CDR3 nucleotides are TGTGCCAGCAGCTTGGGCCCAAACCCAGGGGGCCATTATGGCTACACCTTC. This translates into CASSLGPNPGGHYGYTF. This chain uses TRBV5-6 with TRBJ1-2, with 8 positions matching TRBD1. The V gene end was trimmed by 0 bases and the J gene end by 5 bases; junction bases not matched to a gene: 12. Germline CDR1 SGHDT, CDR2 YYEEEE. The CDR3 is 17 amino acids.

As DNA, the CDR3 is TGTGCCAGCAGCGGAAAATTAGTGGGACGGGGGGGGCCAGATACGCAGTATTTT. Amino acids: CASSGKLVGRGGPDTQYF. This sequence joins TRBV28 and TRBJ2-3; TRBD2 aligns across 8 bases. J was trimmed by 4 bases and V by 6 bases; bases with no gene match: 18. Germline lookup yields CDR1 MDHEN and CDR2 SYDVKM. The CDR3 runs to 18 residues.

The rearrangement uses TRBV6-6 and TRBJ1-3; D unclear. Germline loops: CDR1 MNHNY, CDR2 SVGAGI (reference sequence). The CDR3 spans 15 residues. Trimming cost V 6 bases and J 0 bases, with 12 bases left between them. Here the CDR3 DNA reads TGTGCCAGCAGGGAAGACACCTTCTCTGGAAACACCATATATTTT. It yields the protein CASREDTFSGNTIYF.

The J gene is TRBJ2-5, the V gene TRBV27; 7 positions agree with TRBD2. The junction had 18 bases not matched to a gene; V was cut back by 6 bases and J by 5 bases. This CDR3 contains 17 residues. Germline CDR1 MNHEY, CDR2 SMNVEV (reference sequence). The CDR3 reads CASRPLPGGGGEETQYF. In nucleotides, the CDR3 is TGTGCCAGCAGACCCCTGCCGGGGGGAGGCGGGGAGGAGACCCAGTACTTC.